These 22 T cell receptor beta chains were all obtained from the same sample, sequenced in a study of tumour-infiltrating T cells in Burkitt lymphoma. Data came from immunoSEQ multiplex PCR; TCRdb stores just in-frame clones and leaves some out. Seen here are about 6,600 clones, more than 70% observed once, and the top ten hold 11%. Sequencing was performed on tumor tissue. Source of these receptors: a human donor with Burkitt lymphoma.

The chain recombines TRBV14 with TRBJ2-1; perhaps TRBD2 as D (5 bases). Trimming stripped 1 base from V and 6 bases from J, with 16 bases between. Germline CDR1 is SGHDN and CDR2 is FVKESK. CDR3 length: 16 amino acids. As DNA, the CDR3 is TGTGCCAGCAGCCAAGGCCACGGGATGGGTCTCAATGAGCAGTTCTTC. This gives the protein CASSQGHGMGLNEQFF.

This chain links TRBV19 with TRBJ1-1; D ambiguous. Germline V gene data show CDR1 as LNHDA and CDR2 as SQIVND (reference sequence). Trimming pared 7 bases from V and 1 base from J, leaving 13 bases between. The CDR3 spans 14 residues. This CDR3 reads CASKEFWENTEAFF. The DNA for the CDR3 is TGTGCCAGTAAAGAATTCTGGGAGAACACTGAAGCTTTCTTT.

The rearrangement uses TRBV7-3 and TRBJ1-1, with 8 nucleotides matching TRBD1. Losses at the gene ends were 5 bases for V and 5 bases for J; bases not matched to a gene: 7. Germline CDR1 and CDR2: SGHTA and FQGTGA. The length of the CDR3 is 14 residues. CDR3 nucleotide sequence: TGTGCCAGCAGCCTTACAGGGGGGGAAACTGAAGCTTTCTTT. It translates to CASSLTGGETEAFF.

CDR3 sequence: CASSQDSGGATTDTQYF. The DNA for the CDR3 is TGTGCCAGCAGCCAAGATTCGGGGGGAGCTACCACAGATACGCAGTATTTT. The chain combines TRBV4-2 with TRBJ2-3; TRBD2 matches 7 bases. Looked up from germline, CDR1 is LGHNA and CDR2 is YNFKEQ. The length of the CDR3 is 17 residues. After removal of 0 bases from V and 2 bases from J, the junction contained 8 bases not matched to a gene.

The chain couples TRBV6-1 to TRBJ2-1, with TRBD2 matching 7 bases. J was trimmed by 0 bases and V by 6 bases; bases with no gene match: 5. CDR3 size: 15 residues. In germline, CDR1 is MNHNS, CDR2 SASEGT. The CDR3 loop is CASRVGRFSYNEQFF. The DNA for the CDR3 is TGTGCCAGCAGGGTCGGGAGGTTCTCCTACAATGAGCAGTTCTTC.

The chain has TRBV5-1 and TRBJ2-2; D is perhaps TRBD1 (6 bases). V was pared by 2 bases and J by 7 bases, with 12 bases between. From germline, CDR1 is SGHRS and CDR2 YFSETQ. CDR3 size: 14 residues. DNA of the CDR3: TGCGCCAGCAGCTTAGATTGGGGGCGCGGGGAGCTGTTTTTT. Translation: CASSLDWGRGELFF. The variable domain in full, completed from reference TRBV5-1 and TRBJ2-2, reads KAGVTQTPRYLIKTRGQQVTLSCSPISGHRSVSWYQQTPGQGLQFLFEYFSETQRNKGNFPGRFSGRQFSNSRSEMNVSTLELGDSALYLCASSLDWGRGELFFGEGSRLTVL.

This chain connects TRBV12-5 to TRBJ2-1, with a tentative D call TRBD2 (7 bases). V was pared by 6 bases and J by 9 bases, with 12 bases between. This CDR3 has 12 amino acids. Germline V CDR1 and CDR2: LGHNT, FRNRAP. The CDR3: CASGGGGAEQFF. Written as DNA, the CDR3 is TGTGCTAGTGGAGGGGGGGGCGCTGAGCAGTTCTTC.

The table lists this clone with a count of one. The chain links TRBV29-1 to TRBJ1-1, with D maybe TRBD1 (5 bases). The CDR3 extends over 12 amino acids. Germline V gene sequence: CDR1 SQVTM, CDR2 ANQGSEA. Trimming pared 6 bases from V and 4 bases from J, leaving 12 bases between. For the CDR3, the DNA is TGCAGCGTCCACAGGTCCCCCACTGAAGCTTTCTTT. Encoded protein: CSVHRSPTEAFF.

In its sample, this clone was seen once. V gene TRBV7-2 combines with J gene TRBJ1-1; no clear D gene. The CDR3 is made up of 15 amino acids. The germline V and J ends were trimmed by 1 base and 5 bases, with 14 bases remaining between them. Germline V gene data show CDR1 as SGHTA and CDR2 as FQGNSA. CDR3 coding DNA: TGTGCCAGCAGCTTAGTGGAGGGCCGGCGAACTGAAGCTTTCTTT. This codes for CASSLVEGRRTEAFF.

This chain joins TRBV29-1 and TRBJ1-2; the match to TRBD1 covers 10 bases. V lost 6 bases and J lost 5; bases outside the gene matches: 15. CDR1 is SQVTM, CDR2 ANQGSEA, per germline. The CDR3 runs to 16 residues. CDR3 DNA sequence: TGCAGCGTGGGGCCCACGACAGGGGGCGGGGGGTATGGCTACACCTTC. Translating it yields CSVGPTTGGGGYGYTF.

The CDR3 loop is CASSMIQRAATYEQYF. The CDR3 DNA reads TGTGCCAGTAGTATGATTCAGCGGGCCGCCACCTACGAGCAGTACTTC. The chain uses TRBV19 and TRBJ2-7, with D perhaps matching TRBD2 (6 bases). The CDR3 runs to 16 residues. Trimming left V 3 bases short and J 2 bases short, with 17 bases between. Germline-derived CDR1 and CDR2 are LNHDA and SQIVND (reference sequence). Using reference TRBV19 and TRBJ2-7 for the parts outside the CDR3, the full variable domain is DGGITQSPKYLFRKEGQNVTLSCEQNLNHDAMYWYRQDPGQGLRLIYYSQIVNDFQKGDIAEGYSVSREKKESFPLTVTSAQKNPTAFYLCASSMIQRAATYEQYFGPGTRLTVT.

This sequence joins TRBV10-3 and TRBJ1-5; no definite D call. Per germline, CDR1 ENHRY and CDR2 SYGVKD. The CDR3 is made up of 14 amino acids. With 0 bases removed from V and 9 bases from J, the gap between germline ends came to 12 bases. Here the CDR3 reads CAISESTTSRPQHF. CDR3 sequence (DNA): TGTGCCATCAGTGAGTCGACGACTTCTCGGCCCCAGCATTTT.

The genes are TRBV12-2 and TRBJ1-1. TRBV12-2 is assigned pseudogene status. This CDR3 has 14 residues. CDR3 sequence reads: CASRLDRGNTEAFF. CDR3 sequence (DNA): TGTGCAAGTCGCTTAGATCGGGGGAACACTGAAGCTTTCTTT.

The chain links TRBV11-2 to TRBJ2-7; D ambiguous. Trimming pared 5 bases from V and 7 bases from J, leaving 18 bases between. The germline V gene has CDR1 SGHAT and CDR2 FQNNGV. The CDR3 has 14 amino acids. As DNA, the CDR3 is TGTGCCAGCAGCATCCAAATGACTCCTTGGGAGCAGTACTTC. This gives the protein CASSIQMTPWEQYF.

The chain combines TRBV4-2 with TRBJ1-1, with 7 bases fitting TRBD1. The V and J ends lost 4 bases and 0 bases, in that order; junction bases with no gene match: 11. The CDR3 is 17 residues long. The V gene's germline CDR1 is LGHNA and CDR2 YNFKEQ. The CDR3 protein is CASSPTPGQILNTEAFF. In DNA, the CDR3 is TGTGCCAGCAGCCCCACCCCGGGACAGATTCTGAACACTGAAGCTTTCTTT.

This clone was seen only once. The gene calls are TRBV18 and TRBJ2-3; D uncertain. The CDR3 extends over 14 amino acids. V gave up 8 bases and J gave up 2 bases, with 14 bases separating them. The germline V gene has CDR1 KGHSH and CDR2 LQKENI. CDR3 in amino acids: CASLRKQNTDTQYF. In DNA, the CDR3 is TGTGCCAGCCTCCGGAAACAAAACACAGATACGCAGTATTTT.

This sequence joins TRBV6-5 and TRBJ2-7, with 10 positions matching TRBD1. The germline gives CDR1 MNHEY, CDR2 SVGAGI. V trimming: 6 bases; J trimming: 5 bases; junction bases outside the gene matches: 7. There are 14 residues in the CDR3. The CDR3 loop reads CASRPGQGIHEQYF. As DNA, the CDR3 is TGTGCCAGCAGACCGGGACAGGGGATCCACGAGCAGTACTTC.

V usage is TRBV30 and J usage is TRBJ1-2; possible D gene TRBD1, 5 bases. Germline loops: CDR1 GTSNPN, CDR2 SVGIG (reference sequence). V gave up 5 bases and J gave up 4 bases, with 20 bases separating them. This CDR3 spans 15 amino acids. This CDR3 reads CAWRPGTASSYGYTF. As DNA, the CDR3 is TGTGCCTGGCGCCCCGGGACGGCAAGTTCCTATGGCTACACCTTC.

The chain is built from TRBV4-1 and TRBJ2-7; a possible D gene is TRBD1 (6 bases). The germline V and J ends were trimmed by 0 bases and 4 bases, with 13 bases remaining between them. Germline values: CDR1 MGHRA, CDR2 YSYEKL. This CDR3 is built from 15 residues. In DNA, the CDR3 is TGCGCCAGCAGCCAAGAACAGGGCATTTTTTACGAGCAGTACTTC. Its protein product is CASSQEQGIFYEQYF.

This clone has a handful of counts. J is TRBJ1-1 and V is TRBV4-1; D is undetermined. Per the germline V gene, CDR1 is MGHRA and CDR2 is YSYEKL. The V and J ends lost 4 bases and 1 base respectively, with 16 bases between them. The CDR3 loop spans 16 amino acids. Here the CDR3 reads CASSLLFGHTNTEAFF. The CDR3 coding sequence is TGCGCCAGCAGCCTCCTCTTTGGGCATACGAACACTGAAGCTTTCTTT.

V is TRBV15 and J is TRBJ1-5, with D perhaps TRBD1 (6 bases). Trimming removed 8 bases from V and 0 bases from J, with 11 bases in between. Per germline, CDR1 LNHNV and CDR2 YYDKDF (reference sequence). CDR3 length: 14 amino acids. CDR3 in amino acids: CATRGGGSNQPQHF. DNA for the CDR3: TGTGCCACCCGAGGGGGAGGTAGCAATCAGCCCCAGCATTTT.

CDR3: CAIRTRDPELDGYTF. DNA of the CDR3: TGTGCCATCAGAACCCGGGATCCTGAACTCGATGGCTACACCTTC. The chain carries TRBV10-3 and TRBJ1-2; D gene unclear. Trimming shortened V by 6 bases and J by 6 bases, and 20 bases separated the two germline ends. Germline V gene data show CDR1 as ENHRY and CDR2 as SYGVKD. This CDR3 comprises 15 residues.